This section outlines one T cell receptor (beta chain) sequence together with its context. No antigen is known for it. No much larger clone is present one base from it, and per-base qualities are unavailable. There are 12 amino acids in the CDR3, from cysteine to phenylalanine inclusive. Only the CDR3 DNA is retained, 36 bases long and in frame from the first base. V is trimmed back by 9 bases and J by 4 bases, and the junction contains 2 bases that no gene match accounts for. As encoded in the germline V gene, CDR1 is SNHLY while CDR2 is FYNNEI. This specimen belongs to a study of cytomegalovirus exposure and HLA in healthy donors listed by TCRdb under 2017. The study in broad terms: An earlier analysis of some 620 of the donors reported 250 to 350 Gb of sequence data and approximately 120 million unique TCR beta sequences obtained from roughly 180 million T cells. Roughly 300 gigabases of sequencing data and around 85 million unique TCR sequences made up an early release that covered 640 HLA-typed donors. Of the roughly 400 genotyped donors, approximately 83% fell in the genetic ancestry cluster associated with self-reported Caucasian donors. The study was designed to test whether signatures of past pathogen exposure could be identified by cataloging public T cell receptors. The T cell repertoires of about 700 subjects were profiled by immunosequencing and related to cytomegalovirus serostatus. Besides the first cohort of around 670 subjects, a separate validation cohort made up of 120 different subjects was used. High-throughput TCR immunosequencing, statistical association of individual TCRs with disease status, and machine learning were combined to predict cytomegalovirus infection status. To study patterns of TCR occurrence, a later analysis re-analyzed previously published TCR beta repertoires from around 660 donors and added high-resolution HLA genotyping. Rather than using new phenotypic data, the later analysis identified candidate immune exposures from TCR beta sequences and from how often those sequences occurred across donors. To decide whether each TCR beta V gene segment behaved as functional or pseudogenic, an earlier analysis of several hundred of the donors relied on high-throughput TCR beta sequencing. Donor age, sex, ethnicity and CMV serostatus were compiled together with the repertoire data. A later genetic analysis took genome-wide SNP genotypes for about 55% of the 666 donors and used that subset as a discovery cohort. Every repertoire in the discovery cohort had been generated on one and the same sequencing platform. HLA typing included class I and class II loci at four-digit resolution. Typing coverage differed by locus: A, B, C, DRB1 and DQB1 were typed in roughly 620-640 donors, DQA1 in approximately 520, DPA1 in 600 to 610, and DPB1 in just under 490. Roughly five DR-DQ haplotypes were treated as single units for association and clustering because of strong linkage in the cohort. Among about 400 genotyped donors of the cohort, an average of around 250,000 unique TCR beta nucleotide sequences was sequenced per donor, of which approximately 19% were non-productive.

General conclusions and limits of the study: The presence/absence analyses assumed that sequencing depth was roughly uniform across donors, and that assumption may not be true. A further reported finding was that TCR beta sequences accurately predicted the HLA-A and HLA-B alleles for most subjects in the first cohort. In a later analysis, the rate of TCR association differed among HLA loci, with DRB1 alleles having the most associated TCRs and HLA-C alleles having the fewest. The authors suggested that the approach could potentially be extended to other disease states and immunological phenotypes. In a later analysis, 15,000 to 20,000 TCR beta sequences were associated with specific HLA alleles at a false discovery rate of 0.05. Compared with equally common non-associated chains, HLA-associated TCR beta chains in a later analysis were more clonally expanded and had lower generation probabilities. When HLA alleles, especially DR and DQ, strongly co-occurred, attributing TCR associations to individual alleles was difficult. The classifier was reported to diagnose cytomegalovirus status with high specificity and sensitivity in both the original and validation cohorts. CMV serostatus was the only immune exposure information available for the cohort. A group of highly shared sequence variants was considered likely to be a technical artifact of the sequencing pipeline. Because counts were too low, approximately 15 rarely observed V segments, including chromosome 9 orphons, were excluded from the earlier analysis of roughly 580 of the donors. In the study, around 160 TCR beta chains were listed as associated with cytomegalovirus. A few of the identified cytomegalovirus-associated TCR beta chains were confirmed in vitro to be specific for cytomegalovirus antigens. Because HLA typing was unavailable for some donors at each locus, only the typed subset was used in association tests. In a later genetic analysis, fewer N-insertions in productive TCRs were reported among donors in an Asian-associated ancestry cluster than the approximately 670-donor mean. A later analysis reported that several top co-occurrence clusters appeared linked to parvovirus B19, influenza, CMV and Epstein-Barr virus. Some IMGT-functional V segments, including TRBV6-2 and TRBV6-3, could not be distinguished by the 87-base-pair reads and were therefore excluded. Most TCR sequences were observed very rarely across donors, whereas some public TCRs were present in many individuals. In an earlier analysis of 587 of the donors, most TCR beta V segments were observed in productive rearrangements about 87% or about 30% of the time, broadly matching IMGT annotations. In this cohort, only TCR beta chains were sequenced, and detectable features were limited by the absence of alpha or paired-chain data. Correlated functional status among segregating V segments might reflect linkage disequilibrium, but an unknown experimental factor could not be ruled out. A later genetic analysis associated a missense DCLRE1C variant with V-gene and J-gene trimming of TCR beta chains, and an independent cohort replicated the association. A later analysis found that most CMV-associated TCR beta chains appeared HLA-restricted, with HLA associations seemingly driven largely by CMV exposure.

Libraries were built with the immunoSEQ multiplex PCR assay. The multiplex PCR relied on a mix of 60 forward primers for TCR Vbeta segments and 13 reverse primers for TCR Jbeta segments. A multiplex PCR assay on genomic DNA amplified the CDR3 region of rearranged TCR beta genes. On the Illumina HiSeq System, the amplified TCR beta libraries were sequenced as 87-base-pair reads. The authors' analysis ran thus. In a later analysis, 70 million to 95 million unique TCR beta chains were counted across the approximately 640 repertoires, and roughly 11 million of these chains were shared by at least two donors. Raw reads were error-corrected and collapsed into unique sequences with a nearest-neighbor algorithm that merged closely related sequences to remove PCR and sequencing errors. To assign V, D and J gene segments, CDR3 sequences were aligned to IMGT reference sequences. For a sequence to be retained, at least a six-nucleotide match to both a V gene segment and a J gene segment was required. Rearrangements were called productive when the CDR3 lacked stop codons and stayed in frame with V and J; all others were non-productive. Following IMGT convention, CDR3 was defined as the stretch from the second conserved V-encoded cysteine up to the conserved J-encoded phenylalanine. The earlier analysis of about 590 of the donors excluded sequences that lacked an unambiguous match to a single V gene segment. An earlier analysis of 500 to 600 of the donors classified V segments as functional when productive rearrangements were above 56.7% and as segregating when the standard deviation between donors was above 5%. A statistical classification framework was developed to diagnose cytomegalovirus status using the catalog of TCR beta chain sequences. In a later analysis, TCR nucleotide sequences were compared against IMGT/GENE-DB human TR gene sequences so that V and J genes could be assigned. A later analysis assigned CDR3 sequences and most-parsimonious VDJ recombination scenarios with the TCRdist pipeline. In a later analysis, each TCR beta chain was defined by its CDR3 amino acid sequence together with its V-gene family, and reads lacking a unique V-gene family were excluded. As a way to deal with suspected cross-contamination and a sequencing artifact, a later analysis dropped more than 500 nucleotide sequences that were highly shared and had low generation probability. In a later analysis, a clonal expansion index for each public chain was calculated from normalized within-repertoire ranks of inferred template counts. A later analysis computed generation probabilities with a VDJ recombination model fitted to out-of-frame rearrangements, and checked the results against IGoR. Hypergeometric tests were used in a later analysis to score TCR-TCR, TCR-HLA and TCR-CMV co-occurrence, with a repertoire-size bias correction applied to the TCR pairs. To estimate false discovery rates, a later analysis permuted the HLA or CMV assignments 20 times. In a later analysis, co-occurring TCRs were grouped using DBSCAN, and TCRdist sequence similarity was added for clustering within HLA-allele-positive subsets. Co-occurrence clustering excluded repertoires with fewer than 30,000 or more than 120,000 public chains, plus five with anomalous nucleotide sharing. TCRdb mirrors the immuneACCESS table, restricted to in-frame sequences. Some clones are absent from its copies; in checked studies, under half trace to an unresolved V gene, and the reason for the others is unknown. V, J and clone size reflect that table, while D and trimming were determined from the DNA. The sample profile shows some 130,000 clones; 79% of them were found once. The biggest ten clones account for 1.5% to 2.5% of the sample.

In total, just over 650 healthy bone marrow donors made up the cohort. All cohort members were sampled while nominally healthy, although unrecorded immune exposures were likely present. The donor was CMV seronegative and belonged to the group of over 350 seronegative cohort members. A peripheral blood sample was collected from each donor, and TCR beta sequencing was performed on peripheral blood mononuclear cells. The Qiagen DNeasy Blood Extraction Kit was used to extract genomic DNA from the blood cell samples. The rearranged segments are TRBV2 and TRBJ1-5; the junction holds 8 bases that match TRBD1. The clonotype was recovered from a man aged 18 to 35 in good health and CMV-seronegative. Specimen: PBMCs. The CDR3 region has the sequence CASQGANQPQHF. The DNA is TGTGCCAGTCAGGGGGCGAATCAGCCCCAGCATTTT.